These 24 T cell receptor beta chains originate from one sample sequenced in a study of blood T cell repertoires in COVID-19. This table comes from immunoSEQ multiplex PCR, and its TCRdb copy is limited to in-frame clones, with some not included. The sample has about 100,000 clones, 91% seen once. The sequenced sample was peripheral blood. Receptors originate from a human donor in a cohort sampled during active COVID-19.

This chain links TRBV19 with TRBJ2-2; the match to TRBD2 covers 8 bases. After removal of 3 bases from V and 2 bases from J, the junction contained 8 bases not matched to a gene. There are 17 residues in the CDR3. Germline CDR1 reads LNHDA; CDR2 reads SQIVND (reference sequence). CDR3 residues: CASSMGLLAGNTGELFF. CDR3 in DNA: TGTGCCAGTAGTATGGGCCTGCTAGCGGGTAACACCGGGGAGCTGTTTTTT.

J is TRBJ2-3 and V is TRBV25-1, with D perhaps TRBD1 (5 bases). The CDR3 length is 16 residues. Between the trimmed V and J ends, which lost 0 bases and 3 bases, there was a span of 13 bases. From germline, CDR1 is MGHDK and CDR2 SYGVNS. The chain's CDR3 is CASSEYSGFRTDTQYF. The CDR3, as DNA: TGTGCCAGCAGTGAATATTCAGGGTTCCGGACAGATACGCAGTATTTT.

This clone has a handful of counts. The junction departs from germline at one end; a sequencing error may be responsible. The chain recombines TRBV7-9 with TRBJ2-7; tentative D call: TRBD2 (6 bases). The germline V gene has CDR1 SEHNR and CDR2 FQNEAQ (reference sequence). The CDR3 runs to 12 residues. CDR3 region: CASSSDYTIPKF. For the CDR3, the DNA is TGTGCCAGCAGCTCGGACTATACCATACCTAAATTC.

This chain connects TRBV10-1 to TRBJ1-3; TRBD1 agrees at 7 bases. With 5 bases clipped from V and 2 bases from J, the junction kept 0 bases outside the gene matches. Looked up from germline, CDR1 is WNHNN and CDR2 is SYGVQD (reference sequence). There are 13 residues in the CDR3. The chain's CDR3 is CASSTGAGNTIYF. In nucleotides, the CDR3 is TGCGCCAGCAGTACAGGGGCTGGAAACACCATATATTTT.

The chain links TRBV5-6 to TRBJ2-5, with TRBD2 matching over 11 bases. V shed 4 bases and J 5 bases; nucleotides not matched to a gene: 7. This CDR3 is 15 amino acids long. Germline loops: CDR1 SGHDT, CDR2 YYEEEE. In DNA form, the CDR3 reads TGTGCCAGCAGCCAGTTAGCGGGAGGGATGGAGACCCAGTACTTC. Its protein product is CASSQLAGGMETQYF. The full variable domain, with the rest looked up from reference TRBV5-6 and TRBJ2-5, is DAGVTQSPTHLIKTRGQQVTLRCSPKSGHDTVSWYQQALGQGPQFIFQYYEEEERQRGNFPDRFSGHQFPNYSSELNVNALLLGDSALYLCASSQLAGGMETQYFGPGTRLLVL.

The chain uses TRBV19 and TRBJ1-6; 9 bases agree with TRBD1. J lost 7 bases, V lost 4 bases, and 5 bases had no gene match. This CDR3 spans 15 amino acids. Germline-derived CDR1 and CDR2 are LNHDA and SQIVND (reference sequence). CDR3 DNA sequence: TGTGCCAGTAGTAAGTGGGGACAGGGAAATTCACCCCTCCACTTT. It encodes CASSKWGQGNSPLHF.

This chain uses TRBV7-9 with TRBJ1-1, with D maybe TRBD1 (5 bases). The CDR3 runs 17 residues. Germline CDR1 SEHNR, CDR2 FQNEAQ (reference sequence). Trimming removed 5 bases from V and 5 bases from J, with 24 bases in between. CDR3 protein: CASSNLLPAGLVTEAFF. DNA of the CDR3: TGTGCCAGCAGCAATCTCCTTCCGGCAGGGTTGGTTACTGAAGCTTTCTTT.

The DNA of the CDR3 is TGTGCCAGCAGCGGAAATACAGATTCACCCCTCCACTTT. Translating it yields CASSGNTDSPLHF. The chain recombines TRBV9 with TRBJ1-6, with D unresolved. V was clipped by 3 bases and J by 8 bases, with 9 bases between them. Germline loops: CDR1 SGDLS, CDR2 YYNGEE. This CDR3 spans 13 amino acids.

V usage is TRBV27 and J usage is TRBJ2-4, with D uncertain. The length of the CDR3 is 13 residues. The V gene's germline CDR1 is MNHEY and CDR2 SMNVEV (reference sequence). Trimming took 2 bases from V and 8 from J, leaving 10 bases between them. CDR3 sequence reads: CASSLAAQDIQYF. As DNA, the CDR3 is TGTGCCAGCAGTTTAGCCGCTCAGGACATTCAGTACTTC.

This clone appeared a few times. The genes are TRBV7-2 and TRBJ1-5; 7 bases map to TRBD1. The junction had 9 bases not matched to a gene; V was cut back by 5 bases and J by 5 bases. The CDR3 is made up of 15 amino acids. CDR1 is SGHTA and CDR2 is FQGNSA in the germline V gene. Here the CDR3 DNA reads TGTGCCAGCAGCCCTTGGGACAGACAGCATCAGCCCCAGCATTTT. Protein sequence: CASSPWDRQHQPQHF. The full variable domain, completed using reference TRBV7-2 and TRBJ1-5, is GAGVSQSPSNKVTEKGKDVELRCDPISGHTALYWYRQSLGQGLEFLIYFQGNSAPDKSGLPSDRFSAERTGGSVSTLTIQRTQQEDSAVYLCASSPWDRQHQPQHFGDGTRLSIL.

In its sample, this clone was seen once. The chain combines TRBV10-1 with TRBJ2-1, with 12 bases lining up with TRBD2. Unmatched junction bases numbered 11, after V lost 2 bases and J lost 0 bases. CDR3 length: 20 residues. Germline V gene lookup returns CDR1 WNHNN and CDR2 SYGVQD (reference sequence). For the CDR3, the DNA is TGCGCCAGCAGTGAGAGTGGACTAGCGGGACCCATTAACTCCTACAATGAGCAGTTCTTC. Its translation is CASSESGLAGPINSYNEQFF.

As for this clone: Other DNA sequences of this sample code for an identical CDR3. The chain is built from TRBV15 and TRBJ2-1, with a possible D match to TRBD2 (6 bases). V shed 3 bases and J shed 0 bases, with 9 bases lying between them. Per germline, CDR1 LNHNV and CDR2 YYDKDF (reference sequence). This CDR3 is built from 15 residues. The CDR3 DNA reads TGTGCCACCAGCAGTGGAGGGAGCTCCTACAATGAGCAGTTCTTC. It translates to CATSSGGSSYNEQFF.

This clone is a singleton in its sample. CDR3 protein: CASSDTGTEYNSPLHF. CDR3 DNA sequence: TGTGCCAGCTCAGACACCGGGACAGAATATAATTCACCCCTCCACTTT. The chain employs TRBV18 and TRBJ1-6, with 7 bases identical to TRBD1. The CDR3 runs to 16 residues. V was pared by 5 bases and J by 4 bases, with 8 bases of the junction left unmatched. Germline CDR1 KGHSH, CDR2 LQKENI.

This chain joins TRBV28 and TRBJ2-1; no clear D gene. There are 13 residues in the CDR3. The germline V gene encodes CDR1 MDHEN and CDR2 SYDVKM. Trimming left V 6 bases short and J 12 bases short, with 18 bases between. In DNA, the CDR3 is TGTGCCAGCAGGTCTCATGCGGAGAATTTGCAGTTCTTC. Protein product: CASRSHAENLQFF. Based on the CDR3 plus reference TRBV28 and TRBJ2-1, the full variable domain is DVKVTQSSRYLVKRTGEKVFLECVQDMDHENMFWYRQDPGLGLRLIYFSYDVKMKEKGDIPEGYSVSREKKERFSLILESASTNQTSMYLCASRSHAENLQFFGPGTRLTVL.

The CDR3 bases are TGCAGCGTTACGGGACAGGGGGCCTACGAGCAGTACTTC. Encoded protein: CSVTGQGAYEQYF. This sequence joins TRBV29-1 and TRBJ2-7; 11 bases agree with TRBD1. The V and J ends lost 5 bases and 2 bases, in that order; junction bases with no gene match: 2. Germline V gene data show CDR1 as SQVTM and CDR2 as ANQGSEA. The CDR3 length is 13 residues.

V usage is TRBV9 and J usage is TRBJ2-3; 16 nucleotides match TRBD2. Germline trimming cut 4 bases from V and 0 bases from J; bases unmatched to any gene: 8. The CDR3 runs 19 residues. Germline-derived CDR1 and CDR2 are SGDLS and YYNGEE. The CDR3 here is CASSIRGGLAGGSTDTQYF. The CDR3 DNA reads as TGTGCCAGCAGCATAAGGGGGGGACTAGCGGGAGGGAGCACAGATACGCAGTATTTT.

This chain links TRBV6-2 or TRBV6-3 with TRBJ2-3; D may be TRBD2 (6 bases). The CDR3 runs to 12 residues. The germline CDR1 and CDR2 sequences are MNHEY and SVGEGT. The V and J ends lost 6 bases and 7 bases respectively, with 11 bases between them. The CDR3, as DNA: TGTGCCAGCAGCCCGGGACTTAATACGCAGTATTTT. This gives the protein CASSPGLNTQYF.

The chain uses TRBV11-2 and TRBJ2-1; no clear D. The V gene lost 1 base and the J gene lost 6 bases, with 13 bases spanning the gap. Germline CDR1 and CDR2: SGHAT and FQNNGV. The CDR3 is 15 residues long. The CDR3 region has the DNA TGTGCCAGCAGCTTAGTTCGTGGCAGAAGCAATGAGCAGTTCTTC. The encoded protein is CASSLVRGRSNEQFF.

V and J are TRBV28 and TRBJ2-1; TRBD2 matches at 8 bases. The CDR3 loop spans 15 amino acids. The V gene's germline CDR1 is MDHEN and CDR2 SYDVKM. V shed 6 bases and J 6 bases; nucleotides not matched to a gene: 10. This CDR3 reads CASSKRLASGNEQFF. The CDR3 bases are TGTGCCAGCAGCAAAAGACTAGCGTCGGGCAATGAGCAGTTCTTC. The whole variable domain, remainder taken from reference TRBV28 and TRBJ2-1, is DVKVTQSSRYLVKRTGEKVFLECVQDMDHENMFWYRQDPGLGLRLIYFSYDVKMKEKGDIPEGYSVSREKKERFSLILESASTNQTSMYLCASSKRLASGNEQFFGPGTRLTVL.

This chain links TRBV7-3 with TRBJ2-7, with a weak D call TRBD2 (5 bases). The CDR3 sequence is 15 residues long. Germline-derived CDR1 and CDR2 are SGHTA and FQGTGA. The V end was cut by 2 bases, the J end by 0 bases, with 11 bases between. The CDR3 here is CASSLYPGNSYEQYF. CDR3 DNA: TGTGCCAGCAGCTTATATCCGGGGAACTCCTACGAGCAGTACTTC.

This rearrangement joins TRBV29-1 to TRBJ2-3; D is undetermined. Germline V gene sequence: CDR1 SQVTM, CDR2 ANQGSEA. Deletions cut 5 bases from V and 8 bases from J, with 17 bases between. CDR3 length equals 13 residues. The CDR3 loop is CSVLTPLPGTQYF. The CDR3, as DNA: TGCAGCGTTTTGACCCCTTTACCAGGTACGCAGTATTTT.

This chain uses TRBV6-2 or TRBV6-3 with TRBJ2-1; D is perhaps TRBD2 (5 bases). Trimming took 0 bases from V and 0 from J, leaving 9 bases between them. The length of the CDR3 is 16 residues. The germline gives CDR1 MNHEY, CDR2 SVGEGT. The CDR3 reads CASSYSPAGSYNEQFF. CDR3 nucleotides: TGTGCCAGCAGTTACTCCCCGGCGGGCTCCTACAATGAGCAGTTCTTC.

The chain combines TRBV7-2 with TRBJ2-5; weak D call: TRBD2 (6 bases). Trimming took 5 bases from V and 3 from J, leaving 13 bases between them. CDR1 is SGHTA and CDR2 is FQGNSA in the germline V gene. This CDR3 spans 14 amino acids. The CDR3 DNA follows: TGTGCCAGCAGCCGTGGACGGGGGAAAGAGACCCAGTACTTC. Translating it yields CASSRGRGKETQYF.

This chain joins TRBV18 and TRBJ2-3; D not resolved. CDR1 and CDR2 from the germline V gene are KGHSH and LQKENI. The CDR3 totals 15 residues. Trimming removed 0 bases at V and 5 bases at J, with 12 bases between. CDR3 loop: CASSPPHSQGDTQYF. CDR3 sequence (DNA): TGTGCCAGCTCACCACCTCACAGCCAAGGAGATACGCAGTATTTT.